The 8 T cell receptor beta chains in this list originate from one sample, sequenced in a study of cytomegalovirus exposure and HLA in healthy donors. Amplification used 60 Vbeta primers and 13 Jbeta primers. Sequenced by immunoSEQ multiplex PCR; TCRdb stores in-frame clones only, minus some. The sample holds some 130,000 clones, approximately 74% seen once. The sample consisted of PBMCs. These receptors originate from a male donor in good health and CMV-seronegative.

The V gene is TRBV28, the J gene TRBJ2-5; 9 nucleotides align to TRBD2. Losses at the gene ends were 5 bases for V and 4 bases for J; bases not matched to a gene: 8. Germline CDR1 and CDR2: MDHEN and SYDVKM. The CDR3 loop spans 15 amino acids. The DNA of the CDR3 is TGTGCCAGCAGTAGGGCGGGAGGGCCGGGAGAGACCCAGTACTTC. This translates into CASSRAGGPGETQYF.

The chain is built from TRBV7-2 and TRBJ2-2; TRBD2 aligns across 13 bases. The V gene's germline CDR1 is SGHTA and CDR2 FQGNSA. J was trimmed by 8 bases and V by 5 bases; bases with no gene match: 5. This CDR3 region has 15 residues. CDR3 DNA sequence: TGTGCCAGCAGCGAAGGACTAGCGGGAGCTGGGGAGCTGTTTTTT. Encoded protein: CASSEGLAGAGELFF.

This chain links TRBV9 with TRBJ1-1; a possible D gene is TRBD1 (6 bases). The CDR3 loop spans 14 amino acids. The V end was cut by 1 base, the J end by 1 base, with 8 bases between. Germline V lookup: CDR1 SGDLS, CDR2 YYNGEE. Here the CDR3 DNA reads TGTGCCAGCAGCGTAAGGACAGAGAACACTGAAGCTTTCTTT. This codes for CASSVRTENTEAFF.

The V call is TRBV4-2, the J call TRBJ2-7, with 9 nucleotides matching TRBD1. Germline V gene data show CDR1 as LGHNA and CDR2 as YNFKEQ. The CDR3 runs 15 residues. With 3 bases clipped from V and 1 base from J, the junction kept 4 bases outside the gene matches. The CDR3 nucleotides are TGTGCCAGCAGCCATCCGACAGGGGGGTCCTACGAGCAGTACTTC. This codes for CASSHPTGGSYEQYF.

The rearrangement uses TRBV18 and TRBJ1-1; D ambiguous. The CDR3 contains 14 residues. CDR1 and CDR2 from the germline V gene are KGHSH and LQKENI. V was trimmed by 2 bases and J by 1 base, leaving 8 bases between them. The CDR3 DNA reads as TGTGCCAGCTCACCATCTACAGCGAACACTGAAGCTTTCTTT. Translating gives CASSPSTANTEAFF.

The V gene is TRBV7-9, the J gene TRBJ2-1, with 9 positions matching TRBD1. The length of the CDR3 is 15 residues. Germline lookup yields CDR1 SEHNR and CDR2 FQNEAQ (reference sequence). The V gene end was trimmed by 1 base and the J gene end by 8 bases; junction bases not matched to a gene: 6. In DNA form, the CDR3 reads TGTGCCAGCAGCTTAGTGGGACAGGGCAGGGATGAGCAGTTCTTC. The encoded protein is CASSLVGQGRDEQFF.

The gene calls are TRBV28 and TRBJ1-5, with D tentatively TRBD1 (5 bases). Germline CDR1 MDHEN, CDR2 SYDVKM. V lost 6 bases, J lost 3 bases, and 12 bases lay in between. CDR3 length: 14 residues. The CDR3 bases are TGTGCCAGCAGACCAGGACAAGCCAATCAGCCCCAGCATTTT. Amino acid sequence: CASRPGQANQPQHF.

The rearrangement links TRBV7-8 to TRBJ2-5, with 10 bases fitting TRBD2. Germline CDR1 SGHVS, CDR2 FQNEAQ. The junction had 5 bases not matched to a gene; V was cut back by 5 bases and J by 2 bases. CDR3 size: 15 residues. The CDR3 sequence is CASSPAGGIQETQYF. The CDR3 coding sequence is TGTGCCAGCAGCCCAGCGGGAGGGATACAAGAGACCCAGTACTTC.